The 6 T cell receptor beta chains below all came from one sample that was sequenced in a study of blood T cell repertoires in COVID-19. TCRdb's copy holds only in-frame clones and misses some; the assay was immunoSEQ multiplex PCR. The sample shows 25,000 to 40,000 clones, roughly 84% of them seen only once. Sequenced input: peripheral blood. These receptors all come from a man in his 60s with active COVID-19.

This chain connects TRBV6-6 to TRBJ1-1, with D perhaps TRBD1 (6 bases). The germline V gene has CDR1 MNHNY and CDR2 SVGAGI (reference sequence). V gave up 0 bases and J gave up 7 bases, with 12 bases separating them. The CDR3 has 14 amino acids. The CDR3 spells CASSYSLGAGEAFF. In DNA, the CDR3 is TGTGCCAGCAGTTACTCTTTGGGGGCTGGTGAAGCTTTCTTT.

The gene calls are TRBV7-8 and TRBJ2-6; TRBD1 agrees at 10 bases. Germline CDR1 reads SGHVS; CDR2 reads FQNEAQ. V shed 1 base and J 0 bases; nucleotides not matched to a gene: 3. This CDR3 has 18 amino acids. The CDR3 region has the DNA TGTGCCAGCAGCTTAGGACAGGGGGCCTACTCTGGGGCCAACGTCCTGACTTTC. This encodes CASSLGQGAYSGANVLTF.

The CDR3 spells CASSTGTGGYNEQFF. The CDR3 DNA reads TGTGCCAGCTCAACCGGGACAGGGGGCTACAATGAGCAGTTCTTC. This chain connects TRBV18 to TRBJ2-1, with 11 bases matching TRBD1. Looked up from germline, CDR1 is KGHSH and CDR2 is LQKENI. CDR3 length: 15 residues. Germline trimming cut 5 bases from V and 3 bases from J; bases unmatched to any gene: 3.

The rearrangement links TRBV24-1 to TRBJ2-3; TRBD2 matches at 12 bases. The CDR3 length is 16 residues. The germline V gene has CDR1 KGHDR and CDR2 SFDVKD. V lost 5 bases to trimming and J lost 4 bases; unmatched junction nucleotides: 6. The DNA for the CDR3 is TGTGCCACCAGTGCTAGCGGGAGGGCAGGTGCAGATACGCAGTATTTT. Translation: CATSASGRAGADTQYF.

The rearrangement links TRBV5-6 to TRBJ2-1; 9 bases match TRBD2. The CDR3 extends over 17 amino acids. Germline V gives CDR1 SGHDT, CDR2 YYEEEE. Unmatched junction bases numbered 12, after V lost 1 base and J lost 7 bases. The CDR3 region has the DNA TGTGCCAGCAGCTTGATAGCGGGGGATGTCCTACGGAATGAGCAGTTCTTC. Translated, it gives CASSLIAGDVLRNEQFF.

The chain uses TRBV11-2 and TRBJ1-5, with TRBD1 matching 7 bases. The V gene end was trimmed by 8 bases and the J gene end by 0 bases; junction bases not matched to a gene: 7. The length of the CDR3 is 15 residues. Germline CDR1 and CDR2: SGHAT and FQNNGV. The CDR3 sequence is CASDEQGSSNQPQHF. The CDR3 bases are TGTGCCAGCGACGAACAGGGGTCTAGCAATCAGCCCCAGCATTTT.